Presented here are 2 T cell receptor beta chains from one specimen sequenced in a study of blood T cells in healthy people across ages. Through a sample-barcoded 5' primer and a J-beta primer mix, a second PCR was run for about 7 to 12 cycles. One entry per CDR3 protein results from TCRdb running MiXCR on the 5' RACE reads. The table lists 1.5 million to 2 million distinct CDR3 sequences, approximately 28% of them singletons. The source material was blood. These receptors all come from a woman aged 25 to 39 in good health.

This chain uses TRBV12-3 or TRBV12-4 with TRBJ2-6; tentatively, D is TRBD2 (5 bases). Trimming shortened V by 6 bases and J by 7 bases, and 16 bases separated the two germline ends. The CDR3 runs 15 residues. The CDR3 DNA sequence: TGTGCCAGCAGCCACGAGGGCAGTCTAGCCAACGTCCTGACTTTC. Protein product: CASSHEGSLANVLTF.

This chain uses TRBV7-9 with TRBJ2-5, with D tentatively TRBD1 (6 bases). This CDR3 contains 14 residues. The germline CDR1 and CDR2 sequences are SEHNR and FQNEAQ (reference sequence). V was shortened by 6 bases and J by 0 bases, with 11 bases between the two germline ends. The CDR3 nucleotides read TGTGCCAGCAGACAGCGACAGGACCAAGAGACCCAGTACTTC. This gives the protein CASRQRQDQETQYF.